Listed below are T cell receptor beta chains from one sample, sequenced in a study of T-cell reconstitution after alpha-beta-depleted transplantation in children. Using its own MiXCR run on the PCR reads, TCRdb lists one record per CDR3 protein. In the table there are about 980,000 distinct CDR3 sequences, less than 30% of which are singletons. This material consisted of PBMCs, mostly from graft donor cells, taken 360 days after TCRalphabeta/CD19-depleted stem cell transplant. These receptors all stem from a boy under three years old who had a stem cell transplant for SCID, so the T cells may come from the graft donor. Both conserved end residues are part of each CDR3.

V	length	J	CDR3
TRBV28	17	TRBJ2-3	CASSLPGTGGQSDTQYF
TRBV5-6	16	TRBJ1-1	CASSFSSAGWDTEAFF
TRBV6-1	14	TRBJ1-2	CASNPVQRSYGYTF
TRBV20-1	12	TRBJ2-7	CSATGAGPKQYF
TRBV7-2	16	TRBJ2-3	CASSLPTRLAGDTQYF
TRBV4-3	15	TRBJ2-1	CASSQDRQSPGEQFF
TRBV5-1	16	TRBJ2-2	CASSPGQLANTGELFF
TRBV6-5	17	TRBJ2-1	CASSYHLGLAGNNEQFF
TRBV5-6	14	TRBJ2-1	CASSFGTGFHEQFF
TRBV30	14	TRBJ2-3	CAWRIRDRTNTQYF
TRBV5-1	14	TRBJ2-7	CASSLRLGVREQYF
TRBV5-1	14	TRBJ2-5	CASSPGPPVETQYF
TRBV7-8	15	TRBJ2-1	CASSPEGGSYNEQFF
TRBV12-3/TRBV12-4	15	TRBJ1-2	CASSLSGGKDDGYTF
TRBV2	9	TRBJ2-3	CASADTQYF
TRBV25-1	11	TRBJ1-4	CASSETAGLFF
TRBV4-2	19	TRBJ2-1	CASSQEALVVVVSLHEQFF